This TCR beta chain is from a study of graft-versus-host responses after intestinal transplantation. Whole-study context: All recipients got anti-thymocyte globulin induction, then tacrolimus and steroids for approximately 3 years.

This clone was seen only once. What it binds is not known. Some clones are missing from TCRdb's copy, which holds only in-frame ones; the method was immunoSEQ multiplex PCR. This sample has roughly 90,000 clones, with around nine tenths found just once. Study results and limitations: Recipient-marrow GvH clones were detected, some having first appeared in ileum or blood.

This CDR3 comprises 14 residues. The chain couples TRBV1 to TRBJ2-7; the table's D gene call, TRBD2, was not cross checked with the DNA. TRBV1 is marked as a pseudogene. The receptor's source is a human donor who received an intestinal transplant. The sequences come from unstimulated CD8+ T cells sorted from spleen or lymph node cells, collected before intestinal transplant. CDR3 DNA: TGCACCAGCGGCAGCGAGATATCTTCCTACGAGCAGTACTTC. Its protein product is CTSGSEISSYEQYF.